This T cell receptor (beta chain) is from a study of T-cell reconstitution after alpha-beta-depleted transplantation in children. Whole-study results and caveats: As was reported, about two months after transplant, alpha-beta T cells came from several hundred expanded graft clones.

At least ten counts were recorded for this clonotype. Its antigen remains unknown. The CDR3 covers 16 residues. Trimming stripped 3 bases from V and 1 base from J, with 15 bases between. The germline CDR1 and CDR2 sequences are ENHRY and SYGVKD. The library targeted TCRbeta and was prepared with unique molecular identifiers. In TCRdb, the PCR reads were re-called with MiXCR into one record per CDR3 protein. The sample contains roughly 240,000 distinct CDR3 sequences, 6.5% to 9% of which appear only once. The TCR was taken from a male patient between 5 and 17 years old who had a stem cell transplant for acute lymphoblastic leukemia, so the T cells may come from the graft donor. This chain joins TRBV10-3 and TRBJ2-5; D call uncertain. Sequenced material: PBMCs, mostly from graft donor cells, taken 180 days after TCRalphabeta/CD19-depleted stem cell transplant. In DNA form, the CDR3 reads TGTGCCATCAGTGAAGGATTCGGCCTCTTCCAAGAGACCCAGTACTTC. This translates into CAISEGFGLFQETQYF.